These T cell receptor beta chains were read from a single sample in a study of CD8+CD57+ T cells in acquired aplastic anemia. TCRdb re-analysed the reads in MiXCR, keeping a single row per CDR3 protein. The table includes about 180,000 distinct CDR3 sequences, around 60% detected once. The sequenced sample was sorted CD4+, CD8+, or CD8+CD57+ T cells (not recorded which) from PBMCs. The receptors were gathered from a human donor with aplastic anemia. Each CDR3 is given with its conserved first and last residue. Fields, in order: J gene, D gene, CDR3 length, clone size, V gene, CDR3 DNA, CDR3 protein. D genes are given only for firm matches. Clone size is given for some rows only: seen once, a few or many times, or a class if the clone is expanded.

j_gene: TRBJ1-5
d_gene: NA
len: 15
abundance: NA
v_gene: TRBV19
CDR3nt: TGTGCCAGTAGTATCCACCTCCGGGGAGGTCAGCCCCAGCATTTT
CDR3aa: CASSIHLRGGQPQHF

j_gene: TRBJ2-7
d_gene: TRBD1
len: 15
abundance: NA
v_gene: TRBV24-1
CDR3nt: TGTGCCACCAGTGACCGGGGACAGGTAGCCTACGAGCAGTACTTC
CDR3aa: CATSDRGQVAYEQYF

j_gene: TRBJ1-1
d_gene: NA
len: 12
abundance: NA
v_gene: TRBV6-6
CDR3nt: TGTGCCAGCAGACACCCGTACACTGAAGCTTTCTTT
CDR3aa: CASRHPYTEAFF

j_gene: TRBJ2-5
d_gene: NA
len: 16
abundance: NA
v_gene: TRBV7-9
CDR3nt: TGTGCCAGCAGCTTAGCACGAGGGGCGTTGGGAGAGACCCAGTACTTC
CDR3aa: CASSLARGALGETQYF

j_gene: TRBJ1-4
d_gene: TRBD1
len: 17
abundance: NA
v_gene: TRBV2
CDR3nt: TGTGCCAGCAGCTTGGACAGGAGATCGGCAACTAATGAAAAACTGTTTTTT
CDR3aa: CASSLDRRSATNEKLFF

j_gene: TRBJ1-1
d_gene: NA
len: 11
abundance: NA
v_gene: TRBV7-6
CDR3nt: TGTGCCACGGGACTCGGCACTGAAGCTTTCTTT
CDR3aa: CATGLGTEAFF

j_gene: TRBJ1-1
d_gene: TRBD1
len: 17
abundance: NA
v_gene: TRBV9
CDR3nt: TGTGCCAGCAGCGTAGTGACAGGGGGCGCGATGAACACTGAAGCTTTCTTT
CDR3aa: CASSVVTGGAMNTEAFF

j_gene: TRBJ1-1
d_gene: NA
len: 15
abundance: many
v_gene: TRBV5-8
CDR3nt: TGTGCCAGCGGCCAGGGGTCGGGAATGAACACTGAAGCTTTCTTT
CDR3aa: CASGQGSGMNTEAFF

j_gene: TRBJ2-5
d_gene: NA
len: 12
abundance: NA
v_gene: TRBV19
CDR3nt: TGTGCCAGTAGTATGTACCAAGAGACCCAGTACTTC
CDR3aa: CASSMYQETQYF

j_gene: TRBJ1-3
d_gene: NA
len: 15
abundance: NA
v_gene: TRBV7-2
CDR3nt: TGTGCCAGCAGCTCAGAGCCAGGCTCTGGAAACACCATATATTTT
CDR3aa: CASSSEPGSGNTIYF

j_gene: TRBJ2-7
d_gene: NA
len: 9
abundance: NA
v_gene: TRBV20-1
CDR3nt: TGCAGTGCACGCTACGAGCAGTACTTC
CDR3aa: CSARYEQYF

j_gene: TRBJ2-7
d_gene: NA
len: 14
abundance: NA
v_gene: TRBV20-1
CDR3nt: TGCAGTGCTAGAGATCTCAGTGGCTCCTACGAGCAGTACTTC
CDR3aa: CSARDLSGSYEQYF

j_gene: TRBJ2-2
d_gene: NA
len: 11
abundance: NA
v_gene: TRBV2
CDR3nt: TGTGCCTACGACGAGGGCGGGGAGCTGTTTTTT
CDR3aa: CAYDEGGELFF

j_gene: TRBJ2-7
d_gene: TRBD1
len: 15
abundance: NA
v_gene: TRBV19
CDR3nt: TGTGCCAGTAGTTCGGGACAGGGGGCCTTCTACGAGCAGTACTTC
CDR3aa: CASSSGQGAFYEQYF

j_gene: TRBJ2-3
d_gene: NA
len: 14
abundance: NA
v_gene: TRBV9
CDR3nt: TGTGCCAGCAGCGCCAATCCTGGACCTGATACGCAGTATTTT
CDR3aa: CASSANPGPDTQYF

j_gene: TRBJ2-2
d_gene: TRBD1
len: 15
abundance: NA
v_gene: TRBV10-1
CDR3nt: TGCGCCAGCAGTACCGGGACAGCGAACACCGGGGAGCTGTTTTTT
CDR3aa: CASSTGTANTGELFF

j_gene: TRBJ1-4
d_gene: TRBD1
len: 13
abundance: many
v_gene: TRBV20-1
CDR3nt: TGCAGTGCTCAACAGGGGGCCCATGAAAAACTGTTTTTT
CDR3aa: CSAQQGAHEKLFF

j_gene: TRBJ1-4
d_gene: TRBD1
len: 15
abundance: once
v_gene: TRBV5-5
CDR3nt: TGTGCCAGCAGCTACTATGGGACAGGGTATGAAAAACTGTTTTTT
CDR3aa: CASSYYGTGYEKLFF

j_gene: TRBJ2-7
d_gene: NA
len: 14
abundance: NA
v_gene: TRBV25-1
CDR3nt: TGTGCCAGCAGTTATTTCGGCTCCCGATACGAGCAGTACTTC
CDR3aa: CASSYFGSRYEQYF

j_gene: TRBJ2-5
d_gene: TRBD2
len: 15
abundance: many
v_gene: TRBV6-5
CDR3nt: TGTGCCAGCACCCAAAGCGGGGGGGCAGGGGAGACCCAGTACTTC
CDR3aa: CASTQSGGAGETQYF

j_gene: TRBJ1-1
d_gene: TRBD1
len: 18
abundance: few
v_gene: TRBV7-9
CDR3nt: TGTGCCAGCAGCTCCCAGACAGGGGGGGCGCGGGAGTACACTGAAGCTTTCTTT
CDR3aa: CASSSQTGGAREYTEAFF

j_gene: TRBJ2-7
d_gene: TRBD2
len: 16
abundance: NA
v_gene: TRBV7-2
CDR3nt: TGTGCCAGCAGCTTAGAGCGGGGGAAAGCCTCCTACGAGCAGTACTTC
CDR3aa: CASSLERGKASYEQYF

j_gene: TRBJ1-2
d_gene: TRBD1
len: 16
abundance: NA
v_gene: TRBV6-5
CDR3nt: TGTGCCAGCAGTAGACAGGGGGAATTATCTAACTATGGCTACACCTTC
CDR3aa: CASSRQGELSNYGYTF

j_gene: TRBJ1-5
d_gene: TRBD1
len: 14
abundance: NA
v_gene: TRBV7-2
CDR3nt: TGTGCCAGCAGCTCAGACAGGGGACCGGACCCCCGGCATTTT
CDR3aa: CASSSDRGPDPRHF

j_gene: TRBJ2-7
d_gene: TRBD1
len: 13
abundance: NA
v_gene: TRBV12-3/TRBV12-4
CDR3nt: TGTGCCAGCAGTCGTAACAGGGGTTACGAGCAGTACTTC
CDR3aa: CASSRNRGYEQYF

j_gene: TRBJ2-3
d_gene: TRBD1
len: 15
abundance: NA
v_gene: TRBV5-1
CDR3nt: TGCGCCAGCAGCTTGACAGGGGGCGACACAGATACGCAGTATTTT
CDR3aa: CASSLTGGDTDTQYF

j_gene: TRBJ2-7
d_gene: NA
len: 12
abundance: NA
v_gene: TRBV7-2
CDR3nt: TGTGCCAGCAGCCAGCCCTCCTACGAGCAGTACTTC
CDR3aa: CASSQPSYEQYF

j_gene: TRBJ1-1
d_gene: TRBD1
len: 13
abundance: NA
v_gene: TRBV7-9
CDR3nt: TGTGCCAGCAGCTTTACAGGGGGCACTGAAGCTTTCTTT
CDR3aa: CASSFTGGTEAFF

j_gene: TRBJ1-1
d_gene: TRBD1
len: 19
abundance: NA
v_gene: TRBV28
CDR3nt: TGTGCCAGCAGTTTAGCCTCGACAGGGGGCGCCGCCTGGGACACTGAAGCTTTCTTT
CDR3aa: CASSLASTGGAAWDTEAFF

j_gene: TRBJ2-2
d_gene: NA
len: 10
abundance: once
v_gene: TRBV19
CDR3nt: TGTGCCAGTAACGGGGGGGAGCTGTTTTTT
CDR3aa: CASNGGELFF

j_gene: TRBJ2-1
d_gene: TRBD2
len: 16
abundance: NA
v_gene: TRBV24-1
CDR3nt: TGTGCCACCAGTGACCCCACTAGCGGGAGGGGAGGTGAGCAGTTCTTC
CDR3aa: CATSDPTSGRGGEQFF

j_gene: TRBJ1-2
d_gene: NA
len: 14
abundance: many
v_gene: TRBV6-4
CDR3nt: TGTGCCAGCAGTGACTCAGGGGGGGAGGATGGCTACACCTTC
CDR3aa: CASSDSGGEDGYTF

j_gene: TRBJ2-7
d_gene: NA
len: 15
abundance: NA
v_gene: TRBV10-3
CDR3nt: TGTGCCATCAGTGTTATGATAGGTGAATCCTACGAGCAGTACTTC
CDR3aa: CAISVMIGESYEQYF

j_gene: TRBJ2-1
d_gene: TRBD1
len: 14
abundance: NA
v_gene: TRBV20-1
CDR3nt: TGCAGTGCTAGGAAAGGGGACAGCGCCTACGAGCAGTTCTTC
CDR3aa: CSARKGDSAYEQFF

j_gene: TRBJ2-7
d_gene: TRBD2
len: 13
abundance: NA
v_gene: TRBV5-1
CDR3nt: TGCGCCAGCAGTCTAGCGGGAACTTACGAGCAGTACTTC
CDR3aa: CASSLAGTYEQYF

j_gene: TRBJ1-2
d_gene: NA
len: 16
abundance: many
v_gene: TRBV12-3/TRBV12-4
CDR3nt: TGTGCCAGCAGTAACACCCCGGGACCGCTATACTATGGCTACACCTTC
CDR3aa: CASSNTPGPLYYGYTF

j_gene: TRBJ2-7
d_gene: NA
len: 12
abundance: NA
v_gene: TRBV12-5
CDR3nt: TGTGCTAGTGGCCTTGGTCACCGTGGGCAGTACTTC
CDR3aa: CASGLGHRGQYF

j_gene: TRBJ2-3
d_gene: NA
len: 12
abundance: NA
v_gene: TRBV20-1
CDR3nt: TGCAGTGCTAGAGCCGCCACTGGTACGCAGTATTTT
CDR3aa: CSARAATGTQYF

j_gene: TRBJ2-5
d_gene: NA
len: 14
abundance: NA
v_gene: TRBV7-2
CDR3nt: TGTGCCAGCGGCTTAGTTCCTGGGGGCGAGACGCAGTACTTC
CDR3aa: CASGLVPGGETQYF

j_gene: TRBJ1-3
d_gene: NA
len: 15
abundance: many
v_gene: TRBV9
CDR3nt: TGTGCCAGCAGCGAGGGGGGGAGCTCTGGAAACACCATATATTTT
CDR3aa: CASSEGGSSGNTIYF

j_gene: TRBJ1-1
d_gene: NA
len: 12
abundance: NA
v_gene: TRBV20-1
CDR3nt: TGCAGTGCTTTGACGGCTGACACTGAAGCTTTCTTT
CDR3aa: CSALTADTEAFF

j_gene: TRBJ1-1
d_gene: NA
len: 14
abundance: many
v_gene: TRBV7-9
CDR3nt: TGTGCCAGCAGCTTGGGGGTTACGAACACTGAAGCTTTCTTT
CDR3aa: CASSLGVTNTEAFF

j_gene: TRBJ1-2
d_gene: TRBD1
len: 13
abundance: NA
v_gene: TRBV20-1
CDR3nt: TGCAGTGCTAGAGCGGGACAGGGCTATGGCTACACCTTC
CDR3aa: CSARAGQGYGYTF

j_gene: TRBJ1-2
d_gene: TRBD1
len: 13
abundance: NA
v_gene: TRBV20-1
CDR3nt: TGCAGTGCTCCCCGACAGGGTAACTATGGCTACACCTTC
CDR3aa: CSAPRQGNYGYTF

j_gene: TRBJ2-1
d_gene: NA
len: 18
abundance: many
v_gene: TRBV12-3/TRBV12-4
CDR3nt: TGTGCCAGCAGTTTATGGGCTGGAAGACAGATCAGTGACAATGAGCAGTTCTTC
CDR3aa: CASSLWAGRQISDNEQFF

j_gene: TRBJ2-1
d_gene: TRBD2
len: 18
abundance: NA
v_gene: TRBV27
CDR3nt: TGTGCCAGCAGTCCGAGGGGACTAGCGCACCTCGGAGGCAATGAGCAGTTCTTC
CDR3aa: CASSPRGLAHLGGNEQFF

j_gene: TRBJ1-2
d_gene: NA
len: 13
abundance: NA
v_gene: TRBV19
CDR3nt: TGTGCCTCCTCGAGGGGGGGGTTCTATGGCTACACCTTC
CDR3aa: CASSRGGFYGYTF

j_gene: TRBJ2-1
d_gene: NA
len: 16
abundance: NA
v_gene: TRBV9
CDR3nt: TGTGCCAGCAGCGTCTACACCGGAAACTCCTACAATGAGCAGTTCTTC
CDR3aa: CASSVYTGNSYNEQFF

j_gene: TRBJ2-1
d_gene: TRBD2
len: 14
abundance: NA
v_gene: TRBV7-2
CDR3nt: TGTGCCAGCAGCCAGGGTAGCGGGAGCCATGGGCAGTTCTTC
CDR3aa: CASSQGSGSHGQFF

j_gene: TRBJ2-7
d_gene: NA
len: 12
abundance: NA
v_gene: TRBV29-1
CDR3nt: TGCAGCGCAAAGACAGAATCGTACGAGCAGTACTTC
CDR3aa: CSAKTESYEQYF

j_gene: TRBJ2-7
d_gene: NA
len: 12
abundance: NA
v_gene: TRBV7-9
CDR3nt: TGTGCCAGCAGCGAGACAGTCTACGAGCAGTACTTC
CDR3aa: CASSETVYEQYF

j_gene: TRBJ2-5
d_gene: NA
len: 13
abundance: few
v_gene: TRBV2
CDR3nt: TGTGCCACCAGAGTGGAGGTTTGGGAGACCCAGTACTTC
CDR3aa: CATRVEVWETQYF

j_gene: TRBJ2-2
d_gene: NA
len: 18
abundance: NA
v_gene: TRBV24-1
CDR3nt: TGTGCCACCAGTGATTCGCAGGCCGGGGTTCCGAACACCGGGGAGCTGTTTTTT
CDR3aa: CATSDSQAGVPNTGELFF

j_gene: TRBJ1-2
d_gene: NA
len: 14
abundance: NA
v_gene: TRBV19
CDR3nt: TGTGCCAGTAGTATTTCGGACAGTAACTATGGCTACACCTTC
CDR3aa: CASSISDSNYGYTF

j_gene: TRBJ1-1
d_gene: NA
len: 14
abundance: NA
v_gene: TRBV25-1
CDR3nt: TGTGCCAGCCCGCCCCAGGGGCAGAACACTGAAGCTTTCTTT
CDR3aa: CASPPQGQNTEAFF

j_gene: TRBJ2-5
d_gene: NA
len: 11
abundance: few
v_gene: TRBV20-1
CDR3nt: TGCAGTGCTACCGAGGGGGAGACCCAGTACTTC
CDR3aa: CSATEGETQYF

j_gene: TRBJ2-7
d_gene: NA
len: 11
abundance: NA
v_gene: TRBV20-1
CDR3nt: TGCAGTGCCATACAGGGCTACGAGCAGTACTTC
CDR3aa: CSAIQGYEQYF